The next 31 T cell receptor beta chains were all read from a single sample in a study of identical twins. TCRdb reanalysed the 5' RACE reads using MiXCR and keeps one entry per CDR3 protein. The table lists 18,000 or so distinct CDR3 sequences, about two thirds of them singletons. Sequencing input: memory (CD45RO+) T cells sorted from blood. All receptors come from a woman under 30 in good health. This table probably holds off-target reads from a library built for another chain.

The chain recombines TRBV5-5 with TRBJ1-4; D possibly corresponds to TRBD1 (6 bases). The germline V gene has CDR1 SGHKS and CDR2 YYEKEE (reference sequence). Deletions cut 4 bases from V and 3 bases from J, with 10 bases between. The CDR3 has 14 amino acids. CDR3 DNA sequence: TGTGCCAGCAGCCAGACAGGACCTAATGAAAAACTGTTTTTT. Protein: CASSQTGPNEKLFF.

The genes are TRBV2 and TRBJ2-1; unclear D gene. The CDR3 is 13 amino acids. Deletions cut 2 bases from V and 10 bases from J, with 12 bases between. Germline V gene sequence: CDR1 SNHLY, CDR2 FYNNEI. CDR3 DNA sequence: TGTGCCAGCAGTGAAAAAGGGTCCTGGGAGCAGTTCTTC. It codes for CASSEKGSWEQFF.

This clonotype has just one count. The rearrangement joins TRBV7-6 to TRBJ2-5; D unclear. The CDR3 sequence is 13 residues long. V gave up 2 bases and J gave up 1 base, with 5 bases separating them. Germline V gene data show CDR1 as SGHVS and CDR2 as FNYEAQ. The CDR3 spells CASSLPSQETQYF. The DNA of the CDR3 is TGTGCCAGCAGCTTACCTAGCCAAGAGACCCAGTACTTC.

The chain uses TRBV28 and TRBJ2-1; D not certain. The CDR3 is made up of 14 amino acids. V lost 9 bases, J lost 6 bases, and 18 bases lay in between. Germline V gives CDR1 MDHEN, CDR2 SYDVKM. This CDR3 reads CARGLTPQINEQFF. CDR3 bases: TGTGCCAGAGGTTTGACTCCTCAGATCAATGAGCAGTTCTTC.

The count of this clonotype is one. J is TRBJ2-3 and V is TRBV4-3; 7 positions match TRBD2. The germline CDR1 and CDR2 sequences are LGHNA and YSLEER. The CDR3 is 17 residues long. V lost 1 base, J lost 4 bases, and 11 bases stayed unmatched. CDR3 region: CASSQGGGGSLADTQYF. In nucleotides, the CDR3 is TGCGCCAGCAGCCAAGGAGGTGGCGGGAGTCTCGCAGATACGCAGTATTTT.

The genes are TRBV2 and TRBJ2-1; 14 bases fit TRBD2. Trimming at V came to 5 bases and at J to 9 bases, leaving 9 bases not matched to a gene. CDR1 is SNHLY, CDR2 FYNNEI, per germline. CDR3 length: 16 residues. The CDR3 DNA is TGTGCCAGCAGTTCCGGACTAGCGGGAGGTGGAATTGAGCAGTTCTTC. It translates to CASSSGLAGGGIEQFF. The full variable domain, completed using reference TRBV2 and TRBJ2-1, is EPEVTQTPSHQVTQMGQEVILRCVPISNHLYFYWYRQILGQKVEFLVSFYNNEISEKSEIFDDQFSVERPDGSNFTLKIRSTKLEDSAMYFCASSSGLAGGGIEQFFGPGTRLTVL.

V gene TRBV2 combines with J gene TRBJ2-2, with 8 nucleotides matching TRBD1. V dropped 9 bases and J dropped 3; count of bases not matched to a gene: 3. Germline lookup yields CDR1 SNHLY and CDR2 FYNNEI. There are 13 residues in the CDR3. The CDR3 region is CASWTGYTGELFF. The CDR3 region has the DNA TGTGCCAGTTGGACAGGGTACACCGGGGAGCTGTTTTTT.

The rearrangement links TRBV18 to TRBJ1-2, with no clear D. The CDR3 totals 16 residues. V was clipped by 2 bases and J by 1 base, with 14 bases between them. Per germline, CDR1 KGHSH and CDR2 LQKENI. DNA of the CDR3: TGTGCCAGCTCACCAAGGGCGGCGGGCGATAACTATGGCTACACCTTC. It codes for CASSPRAAGDNYGYTF. Looking up the rest from reference TRBV18 and TRBJ1-2 gives the full variable domain: NAGVMQNPRHLVRRRGQEARLRCSPMKGHSHVYWYRQLPEEGLKFMVYLQKENIIDESGMPKERFSAEFPKEGPSILRIQQVVRGDSAAYFCASSPRAAGDNYGYTFGSGTRLTVV.

The chain uses TRBV19 and TRBJ2-6; D is uncertain. This CDR3 spans 15 amino acids. V was pared by 4 bases and J by 4 bases, with 11 bases between. Per germline, CDR1 LNHDA and CDR2 SQIVND (reference sequence). The CDR3 reads CASSTETWGANVLTF. CDR3 nucleotides: TGTGCCAGTAGTACGGAGACGTGGGGGGCCAACGTCCTGACTTTC.

The chain uses TRBV5-1 and TRBJ1-2, with D perhaps TRBD1 (5 bases). This CDR3 comprises 14 residues. Trimming removed 4 bases from V and 9 bases from J, with 19 bases in between. Germline CDR1 and CDR2: SGHRS and YFSETQ. The CDR3 DNA reads as TGCGCCAGCAGCCGAACACAGGCCGTCGGTAGCTACACCTTC. Encoded protein: CASSRTQAVGSYTF. Looking up the rest from reference TRBV5-1 and TRBJ1-2 gives the full variable domain: KAGVTQTPRYLIKTRGQQVTLSCSPISGHRSVSWYQQTPGQGLQFLFEYFSETQRNKGNFPGRFSGRQFSNSRSEMNVSTLELGDSALYLCASSRTQAVGSYTFGSGTRLTVV.

The chain joins TRBV11-2 to TRBJ2-1, with 11 bases fitting TRBD2. The CDR3 is 16 amino acids. CDR1 is SGHAT and CDR2 is FQNNGV in the germline V gene. The V gene end was trimmed by 4 bases and the J gene end by 7 bases; junction bases not matched to a gene: 9. The DNA for the CDR3 is TGTGCCAGCAGCTCACCGACTAGCGGGAAGGTTAATGAGCAGTTCTTC. Protein product: CASSSPTSGKVNEQFF.

This clonotype was recorded a few times. This chain uses TRBV20-1 with TRBJ2-3, with unresolved D. The CDR3 extends over 15 amino acids. The germline V and J ends were trimmed by 6 bases and 1 base, with 17 bases remaining between them. CDR1 is DFQATT and CDR2 is SNEGSKA in the germline V gene (reference sequence). The DNA for the CDR3 is TGCAGTGCGACGGGTCCCCCGGGCCGCACAGATACGCAGTATTTT. Encoded protein: CSATGPPGRTDTQYF.

This clonotype was detected only a few times. V and J are TRBV18 and TRBJ2-1; 7 bases map to TRBD2. V shed 9 bases, J shed 5 bases, and the junction held 7 bases outside the gene matches. The germline gives CDR1 KGHSH, CDR2 LQKENI. The CDR3 runs 13 residues. In DNA form, the CDR3 reads TGTGCCAGTTCTTACCTAGCGGACAATGAGCAGTTCTTC. Its protein product is CASSYLADNEQFF. Combining the CDR3 with reference TRBV18 and TRBJ2-1 gives the whole variable domain NAGVMQNPRHLVRRRGQEARLRCSPMKGHSHVYWYRQLPEEGLKFMVYLQKENIIDESGMPKERFSAEFPKEGPSILRIQQVVRGDSAAYFCASSYLADNEQFFGPGTRLTVL.

Only a few counts were recorded for this clonotype. The chain is built from TRBV29-1 and TRBJ2-4; D is possibly TRBD1 (5 bases). Germline assignment: CDR1 SQVTM and CDR2 ANQGSEA. The CDR3 sequence is 12 residues long. V was cut by 5 bases and J by 7 bases, with 12 bases left in between. CDR3 in DNA: TGCAGCGTTCGCCCCCCAGGGAACATTCAGTACTTC. Translating it yields CSVRPPGNIQYF. Combining the CDR3 with reference TRBV29-1 and TRBJ2-4 gives the whole variable domain SAVISQKPSRDICQRGTSLTIQCQVDSQVTMMFWYRQQPGQSLTLIATANQGSEATYESGFVIDKFPISRPNLTFSTLTVSNMSPEDSSIYLCSVRPPGNIQYFGAGTRLSVL.

The V gene is TRBV13, the J gene TRBJ2-7, with D maybe TRBD2 (6 bases). V was pared by 5 bases and J by 5 bases, with 13 bases between. CDR1 is PRHDT and CDR2 is FYEKMQ in the germline V gene (reference sequence). The CDR3 totals 13 residues. The CDR3 region has the DNA TGTGCCAGCAGCCGGGGACTGCGCCACGAGCAGTACTTC. Its translation is CASSRGLRHEQYF.

The chain carries TRBV11-2 and TRBJ2-5; D is unclear. The CDR3 is 12 amino acids. CDR1 and CDR2 (germline): SGHAT, FQNNGV. V was pared by 4 bases and J by 5 bases, with 8 bases between. The CDR3 nucleotides read TGTGCCAGCAGCTCTTTAATGGAGACCCAGTACTTC. It encodes CASSSLMETQYF.

J is TRBJ2-3 and V is TRBV9; D not resolved. The V and J ends lost 3 bases and 2 bases respectively, with 4 bases between them. The germline V gene encodes CDR1 SGDLS and CDR2 YYNGEE. CDR3 length equals 12 residues. The CDR3 spells CASSADTDTQYF. The CDR3, as DNA: TGTGCCAGCAGCGCGGACACAGATACGCAGTATTTT.

The J gene is TRBJ2-3, the V gene TRBV18; D ambiguous. This CDR3 contains 11 residues. Trimming took 6 bases from V and 3 from J, leaving 4 bases between them. CDR1 is KGHSH and CDR2 is LQKENI in the germline V gene. The CDR3 reads CASSETDTQYF. Here the CDR3 DNA reads TGTGCCAGCTCCGAAACAGATACGCAGTATTTT.

In this sample, this clonotype turned up a few times. This chain connects TRBV29-1 to TRBJ2-1, with D hard to call. This CDR3 comprises 13 residues. Trimming took off 3 bases at V and 7 bases at J, with 13 bases between the two ends. Per germline, CDR1 SQVTM and CDR2 ANQGSEA. CDR3 residues: CSVDHQRRNEQFF. Written as DNA, the CDR3 is TGCAGCGTTGATCACCAACGGCGGAATGAGCAGTTCTTC.

The V gene is TRBV12-3 or TRBV12-4, the J gene TRBJ2-5; weak D call: TRBD2 (5 bases). Trimming stripped 3 bases from V and 4 bases from J, with 9 bases between. This CDR3 has 13 amino acids. The CDR3 nucleotides are TGTGCCAGCAGTTTCCGGGGAACAGAGACCCAGTACTTC. This encodes CASSFRGTETQYF.

CDR3 amino acids: CSARRDGSTTNEKLFF. CDR3 bases: TGCAGTGCTAGGAGGGATGGTAGTACAACTAATGAAAAACTGTTTTTT. This chain connects TRBV20-1 to TRBJ1-4; no definite D call. Germline V gene sequence: CDR1 DFQATT, CDR2 SNEGSKA (reference sequence). V dropped 3 bases and J dropped 0 bases, with 14 bases sitting between them. The CDR3 consists of 16 residues.

The table lists this clonotype with a count of one. V usage is TRBV9 and J usage is TRBJ2-1, with D unclear. Germline V gene sequence: CDR1 SGDLS, CDR2 YYNGEE. V lost 0 bases and J 4 bases, leaving 8 bases between the germline ends. The length of the CDR3 is 14 residues. The CDR3 region is CASSVAGQYNEQFF. CDR3 sequence (DNA): TGTGCCAGCAGCGTAGCTGGGCAGTACAATGAGCAGTTCTTC. Full variable domain (outside the CDR3, taken from reference TRBV9 and TRBJ2-1): DSGVTQTPKHLITATGQRVTLRCSPRSGDLSVYWYQQSLDQGLQFLIQYYNGEERAKGNILERFSAQQFPDLHSELNLSSLELGDSALYFCASSVAGQYNEQFFGPGTRLTVL.

This chain joins TRBV27 and TRBJ2-7; 8 nucleotides line up with TRBD1. The CDR3 runs to 13 residues. Germline CDR1 MNHEY, CDR2 SMNVEV (reference sequence). V lost 10 bases and J lost 4; bases outside the gene matches: 9. The CDR3 sequence: CATQRQGQYEQYF. CDR3 in DNA: TGTGCCACCCAAAGACAGGGGCAATACGAGCAGTACTTC.

The rearrangement uses TRBV28 and TRBJ2-7; D not resolved. The V and J ends lost 7 bases and 2 bases respectively, with 6 bases between them. CDR1 MDHEN and CDR2 SYDVKM come from the germline V gene. This CDR3 is built from 11 residues. The CDR3 bases are TGTGCCAGCACCACTGCCTACGAGCAGTACTTC. Amino acids: CASTTAYEQYF.

This chain connects TRBV6-2 or TRBV6-3 to TRBJ2-7; 7 nucleotides agree with TRBD2. The CDR3 extends over 15 amino acids. Germline assignment: CDR1 MNHEY and CDR2 SVGEGT. J was trimmed by 0 bases and V by 6 bases; bases with no gene match: 8. CDR3 sequence (DNA): TGTGCCAGCAGCCATCCCGGGACTACCTCCTACGAGCAGTACTTC. Translation gives CASSHPGTTSYEQYF.

The rearrangement joins TRBV18 to TRBJ2-1; 10 bases are a match to TRBD1. The germline CDR1 and CDR2 sequences are KGHSH and LQKENI. V was clipped by 0 bases and J by 8 bases; unmatched bases: 1. This CDR3 has 14 amino acids. CDR3 in amino acids: CASSPPGTGDEQFF. The CDR3 DNA sequence: TGTGCCAGCTCACCACCTGGGACAGGGGATGAGCAGTTCTTC.

The CDR3 spells CASSQGKDREQYF. The CDR3 DNA follows: TGTGCCAGCAGCCAAGGGAAGGATCGCGAGCAGTACTTC. This chain joins TRBV14 and TRBJ2-7; D is uncertain. Between the trimmed V and J ends, which lost 1 base and 6 bases, there was a span of 10 bases. Germline CDR1 is SGHDN and CDR2 is FVKESK. CDR3 length: 13 residues. The variable domain in full, with the rest retrieved from reference TRBV14 and TRBJ2-7, is EAGVTQFPSHSVIEKGQTVTLRCDPISGHDNLYWYRRVMGKEIKFLLHFVKESKQDESGMPNNRFLAERTGGTYSTLKVQPAELEDSGVYFCASSQGKDREQYFGPGTRLTVT.

V and J are TRBV4-2 and TRBJ2-1; weak D call: TRBD2 (6 bases). Trimming took off 4 bases at V and 7 bases at J, with 17 bases between the two ends. The CDR3 sequence is 15 residues long. Germline lookup yields CDR1 LGHNA and CDR2 YNFKEQ. The DNA for the CDR3 is TGTGCCAGCAGCCCCTCGGGGGTTACTGGTAATGAGCAGTTCTTC. Encoded protein: CASSPSGVTGNEQFF.

CDR3 sequence reads: CASIRDSGANVLTF. For the CDR3, the DNA is TGCGCCAGCATCAGGGATTCTGGGGCCAACGTCCTGACTTTC. The chain uses TRBV23-1 and TRBJ2-6, with D possibly TRBD1 on 5 matching bases. TRBV23-1 is an ORF, and what it does is uncertain. V was trimmed by 7 bases and J by 1 base, leaving 8 bases between them. The CDR3 is 14 residues long.

This chain links TRBV7-2 with TRBJ2-3; no reliable D call. With 5 bases removed from V and 4 bases from J, the gap between germline ends came to 7 bases. This CDR3 has 12 amino acids. CDR1 is SGHTA, CDR2 FQGNSA, per germline. CDR3 loop: CASSTLSDTQYF. CDR3 nucleotides: TGTGCCAGCAGCACTCTGTCAGATACGCAGTATTTT.

The chain combines TRBV2 with TRBJ2-1; D remains ambiguous. Germline V CDR1 and CDR2: SNHLY, FYNNEI. Trimming took 6 bases from V and 0 from J, leaving 15 bases between them. The CDR3 contains 16 residues. The CDR3 sequence: CASRLEFRSSYNEQFF. The CDR3 DNA follows: TGTGCCAGCAGGCTCGAGTTTCGAAGCTCCTACAATGAGCAGTTCTTC.